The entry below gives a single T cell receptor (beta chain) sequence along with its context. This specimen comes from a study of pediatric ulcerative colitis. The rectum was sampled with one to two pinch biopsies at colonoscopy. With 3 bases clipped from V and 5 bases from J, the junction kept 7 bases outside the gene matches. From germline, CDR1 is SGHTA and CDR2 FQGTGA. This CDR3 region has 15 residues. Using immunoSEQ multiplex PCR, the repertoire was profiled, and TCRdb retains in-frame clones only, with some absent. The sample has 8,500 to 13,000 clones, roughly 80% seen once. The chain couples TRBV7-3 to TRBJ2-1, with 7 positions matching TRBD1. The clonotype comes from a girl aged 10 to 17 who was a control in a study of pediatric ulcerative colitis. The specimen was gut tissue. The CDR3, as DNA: TGTGCCAGCAGCTTGACCGGGACAGCGAACAATGAGCAGTTCTTC. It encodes CASSLTGTANNEQFF.